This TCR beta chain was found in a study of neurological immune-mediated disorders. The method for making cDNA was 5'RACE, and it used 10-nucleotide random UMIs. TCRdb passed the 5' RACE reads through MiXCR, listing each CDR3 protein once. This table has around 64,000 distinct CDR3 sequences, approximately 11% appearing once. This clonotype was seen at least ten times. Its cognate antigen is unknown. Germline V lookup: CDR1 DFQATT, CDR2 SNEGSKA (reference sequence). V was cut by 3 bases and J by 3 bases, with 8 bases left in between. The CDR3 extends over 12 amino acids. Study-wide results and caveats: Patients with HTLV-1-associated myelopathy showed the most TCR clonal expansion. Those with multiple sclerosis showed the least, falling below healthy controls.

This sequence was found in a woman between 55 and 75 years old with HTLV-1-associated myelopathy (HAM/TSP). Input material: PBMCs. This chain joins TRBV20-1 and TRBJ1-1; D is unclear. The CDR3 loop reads CSASISDTEAFF. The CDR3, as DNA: TGCAGTGCTAGTATCTCGGACACTGAAGCTTTCTTT.